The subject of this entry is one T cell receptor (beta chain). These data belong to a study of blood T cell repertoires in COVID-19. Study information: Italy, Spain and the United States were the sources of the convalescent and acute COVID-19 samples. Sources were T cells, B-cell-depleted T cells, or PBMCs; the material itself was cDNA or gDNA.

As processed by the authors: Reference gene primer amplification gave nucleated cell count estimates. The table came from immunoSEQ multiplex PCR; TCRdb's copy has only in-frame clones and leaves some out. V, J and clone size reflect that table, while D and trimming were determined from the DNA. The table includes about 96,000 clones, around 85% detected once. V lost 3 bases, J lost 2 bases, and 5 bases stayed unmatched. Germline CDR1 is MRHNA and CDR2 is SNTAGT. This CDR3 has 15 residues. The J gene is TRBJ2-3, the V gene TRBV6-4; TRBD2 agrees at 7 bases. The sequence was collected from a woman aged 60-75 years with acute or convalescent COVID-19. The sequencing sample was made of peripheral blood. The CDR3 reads CASSESGGTTDTQYF. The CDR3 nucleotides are TGTGCCAGCAGTGAATCGGGGGGTACCACAGATACGCAGTATTTT.